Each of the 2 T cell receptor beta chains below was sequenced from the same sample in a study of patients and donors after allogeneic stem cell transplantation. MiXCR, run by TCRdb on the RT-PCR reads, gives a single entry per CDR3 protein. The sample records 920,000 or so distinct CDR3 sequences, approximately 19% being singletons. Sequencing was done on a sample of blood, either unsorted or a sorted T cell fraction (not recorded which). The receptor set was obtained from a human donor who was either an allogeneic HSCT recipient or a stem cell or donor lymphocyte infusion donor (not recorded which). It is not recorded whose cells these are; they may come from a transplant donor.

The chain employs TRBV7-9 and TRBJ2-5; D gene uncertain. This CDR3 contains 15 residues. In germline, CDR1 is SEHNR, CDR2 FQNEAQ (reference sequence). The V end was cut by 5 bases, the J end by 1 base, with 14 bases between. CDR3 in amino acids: CASSHIRKGQETQYF. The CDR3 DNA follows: TGTGCCAGCAGCCACATAAGGAAAGGCCAAGAGACCCAGTACTTC.

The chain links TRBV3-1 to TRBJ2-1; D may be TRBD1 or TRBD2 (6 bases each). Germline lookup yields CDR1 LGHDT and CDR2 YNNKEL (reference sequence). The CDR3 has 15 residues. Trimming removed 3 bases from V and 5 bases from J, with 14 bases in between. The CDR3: CASSHYRGRNNEQFF. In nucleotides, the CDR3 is TGTGCCAGCAGCCACTATCGGGGGCGGAACAATGAGCAGTTCTTC.